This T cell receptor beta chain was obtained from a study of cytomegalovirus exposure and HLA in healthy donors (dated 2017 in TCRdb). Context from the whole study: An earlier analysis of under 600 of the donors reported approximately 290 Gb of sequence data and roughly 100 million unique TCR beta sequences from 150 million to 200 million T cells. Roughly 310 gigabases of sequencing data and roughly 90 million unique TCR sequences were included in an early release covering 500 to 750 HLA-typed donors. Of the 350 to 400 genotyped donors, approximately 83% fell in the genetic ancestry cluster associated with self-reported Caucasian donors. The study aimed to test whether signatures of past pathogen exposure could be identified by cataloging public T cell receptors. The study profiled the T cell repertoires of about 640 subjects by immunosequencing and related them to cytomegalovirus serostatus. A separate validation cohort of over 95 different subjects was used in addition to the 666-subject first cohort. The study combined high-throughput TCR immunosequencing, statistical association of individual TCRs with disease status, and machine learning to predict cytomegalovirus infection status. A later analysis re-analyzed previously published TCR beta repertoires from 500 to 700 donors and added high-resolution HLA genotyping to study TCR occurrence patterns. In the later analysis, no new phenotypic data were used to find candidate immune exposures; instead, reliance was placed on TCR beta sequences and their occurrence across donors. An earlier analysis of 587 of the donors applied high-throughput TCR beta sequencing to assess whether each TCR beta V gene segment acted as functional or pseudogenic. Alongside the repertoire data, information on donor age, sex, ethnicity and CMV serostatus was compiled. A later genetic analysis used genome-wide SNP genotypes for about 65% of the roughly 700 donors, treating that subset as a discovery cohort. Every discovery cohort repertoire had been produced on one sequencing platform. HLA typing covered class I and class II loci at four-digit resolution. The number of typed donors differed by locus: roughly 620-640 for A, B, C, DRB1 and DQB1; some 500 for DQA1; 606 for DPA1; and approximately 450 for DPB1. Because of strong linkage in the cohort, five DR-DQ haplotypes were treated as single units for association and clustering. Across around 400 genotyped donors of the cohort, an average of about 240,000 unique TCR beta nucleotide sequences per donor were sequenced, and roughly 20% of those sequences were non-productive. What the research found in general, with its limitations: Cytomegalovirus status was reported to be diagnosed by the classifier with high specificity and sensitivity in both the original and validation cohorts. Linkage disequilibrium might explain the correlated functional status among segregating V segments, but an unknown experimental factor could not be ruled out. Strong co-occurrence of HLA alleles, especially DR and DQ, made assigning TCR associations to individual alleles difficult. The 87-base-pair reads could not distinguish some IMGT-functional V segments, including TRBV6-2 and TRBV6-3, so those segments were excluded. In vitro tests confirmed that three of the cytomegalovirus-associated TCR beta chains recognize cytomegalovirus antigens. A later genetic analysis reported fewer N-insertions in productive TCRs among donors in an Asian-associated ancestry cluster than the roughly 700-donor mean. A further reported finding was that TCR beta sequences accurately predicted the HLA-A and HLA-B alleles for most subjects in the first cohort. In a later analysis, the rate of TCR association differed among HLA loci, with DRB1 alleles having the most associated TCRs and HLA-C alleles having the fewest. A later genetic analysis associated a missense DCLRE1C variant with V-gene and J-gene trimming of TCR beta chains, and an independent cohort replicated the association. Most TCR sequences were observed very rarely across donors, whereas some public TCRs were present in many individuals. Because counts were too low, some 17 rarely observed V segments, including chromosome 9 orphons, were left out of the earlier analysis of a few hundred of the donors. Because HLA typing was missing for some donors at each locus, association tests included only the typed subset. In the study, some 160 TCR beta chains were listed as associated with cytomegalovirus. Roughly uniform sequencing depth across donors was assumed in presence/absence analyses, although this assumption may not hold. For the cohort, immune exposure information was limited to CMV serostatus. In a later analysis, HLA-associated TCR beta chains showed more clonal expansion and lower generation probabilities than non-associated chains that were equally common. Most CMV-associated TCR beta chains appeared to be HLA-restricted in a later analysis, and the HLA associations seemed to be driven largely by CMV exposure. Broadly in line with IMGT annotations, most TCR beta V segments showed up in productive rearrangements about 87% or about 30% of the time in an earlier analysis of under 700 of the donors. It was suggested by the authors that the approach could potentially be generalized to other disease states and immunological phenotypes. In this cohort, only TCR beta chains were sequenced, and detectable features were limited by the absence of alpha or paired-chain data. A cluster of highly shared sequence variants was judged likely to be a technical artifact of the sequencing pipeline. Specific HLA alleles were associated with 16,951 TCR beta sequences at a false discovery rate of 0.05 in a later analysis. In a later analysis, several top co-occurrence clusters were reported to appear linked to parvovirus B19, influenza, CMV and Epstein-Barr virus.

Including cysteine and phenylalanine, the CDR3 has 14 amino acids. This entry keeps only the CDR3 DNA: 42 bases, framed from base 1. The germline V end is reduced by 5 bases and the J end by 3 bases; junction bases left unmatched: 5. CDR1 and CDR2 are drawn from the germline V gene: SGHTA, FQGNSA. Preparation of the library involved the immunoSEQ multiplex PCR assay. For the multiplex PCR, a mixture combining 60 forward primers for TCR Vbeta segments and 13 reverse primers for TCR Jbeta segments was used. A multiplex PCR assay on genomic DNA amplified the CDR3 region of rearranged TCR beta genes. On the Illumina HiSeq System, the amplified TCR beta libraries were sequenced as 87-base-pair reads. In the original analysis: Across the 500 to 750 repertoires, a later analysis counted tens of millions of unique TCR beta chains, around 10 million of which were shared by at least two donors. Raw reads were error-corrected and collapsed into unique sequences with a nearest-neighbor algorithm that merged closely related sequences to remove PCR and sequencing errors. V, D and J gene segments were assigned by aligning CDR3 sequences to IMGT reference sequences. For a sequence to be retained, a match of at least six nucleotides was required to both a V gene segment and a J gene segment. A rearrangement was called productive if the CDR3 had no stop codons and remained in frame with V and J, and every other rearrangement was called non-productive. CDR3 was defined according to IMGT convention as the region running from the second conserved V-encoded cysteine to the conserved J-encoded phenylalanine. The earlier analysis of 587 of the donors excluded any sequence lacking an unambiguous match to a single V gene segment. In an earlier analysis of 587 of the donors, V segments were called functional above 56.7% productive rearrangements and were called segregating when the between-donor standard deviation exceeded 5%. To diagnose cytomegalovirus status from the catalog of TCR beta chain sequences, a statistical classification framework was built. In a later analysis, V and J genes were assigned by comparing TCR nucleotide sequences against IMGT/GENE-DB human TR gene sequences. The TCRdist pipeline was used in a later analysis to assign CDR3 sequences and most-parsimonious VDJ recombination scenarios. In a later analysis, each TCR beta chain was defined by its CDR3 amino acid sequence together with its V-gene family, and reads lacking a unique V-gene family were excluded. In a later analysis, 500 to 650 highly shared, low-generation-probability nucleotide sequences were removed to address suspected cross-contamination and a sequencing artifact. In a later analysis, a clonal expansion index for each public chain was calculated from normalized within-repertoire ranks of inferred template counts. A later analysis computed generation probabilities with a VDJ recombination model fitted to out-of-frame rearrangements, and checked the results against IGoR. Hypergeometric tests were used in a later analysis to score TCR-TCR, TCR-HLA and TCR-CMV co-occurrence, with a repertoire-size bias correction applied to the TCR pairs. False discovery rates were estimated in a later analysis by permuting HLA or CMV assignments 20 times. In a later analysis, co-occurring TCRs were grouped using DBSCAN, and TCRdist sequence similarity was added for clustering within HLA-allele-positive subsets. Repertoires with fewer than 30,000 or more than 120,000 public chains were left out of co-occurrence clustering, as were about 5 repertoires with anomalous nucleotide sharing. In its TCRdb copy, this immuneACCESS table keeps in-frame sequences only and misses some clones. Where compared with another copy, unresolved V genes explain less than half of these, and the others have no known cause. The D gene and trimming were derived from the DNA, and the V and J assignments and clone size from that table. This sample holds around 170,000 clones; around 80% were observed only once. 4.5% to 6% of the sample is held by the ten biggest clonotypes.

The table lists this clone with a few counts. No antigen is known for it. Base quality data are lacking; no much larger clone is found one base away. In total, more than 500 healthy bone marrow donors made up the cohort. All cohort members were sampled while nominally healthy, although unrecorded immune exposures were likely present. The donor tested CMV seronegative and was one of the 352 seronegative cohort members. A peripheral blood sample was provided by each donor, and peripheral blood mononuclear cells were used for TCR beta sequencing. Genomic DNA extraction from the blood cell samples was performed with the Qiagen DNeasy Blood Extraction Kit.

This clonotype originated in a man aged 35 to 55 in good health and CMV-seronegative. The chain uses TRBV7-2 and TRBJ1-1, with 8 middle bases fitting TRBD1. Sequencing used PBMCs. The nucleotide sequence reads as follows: TGTGCCAGCAGCCCGGACAGGGCCGACACTGAAGCTTTCTTT. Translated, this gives CASSPDRADTEAFF.